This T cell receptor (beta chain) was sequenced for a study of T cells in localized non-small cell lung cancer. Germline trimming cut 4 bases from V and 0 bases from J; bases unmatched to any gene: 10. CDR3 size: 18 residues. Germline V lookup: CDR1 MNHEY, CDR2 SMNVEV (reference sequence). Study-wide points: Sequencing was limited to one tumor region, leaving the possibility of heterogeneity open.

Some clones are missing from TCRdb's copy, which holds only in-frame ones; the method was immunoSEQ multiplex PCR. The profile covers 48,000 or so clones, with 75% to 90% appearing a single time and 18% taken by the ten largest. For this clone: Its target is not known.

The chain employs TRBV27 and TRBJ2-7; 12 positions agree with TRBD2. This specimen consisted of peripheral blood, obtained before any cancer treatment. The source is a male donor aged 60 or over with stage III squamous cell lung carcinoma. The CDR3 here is CASSSLTSGGLSSYEQYF. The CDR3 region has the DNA TGTGCCAGCAGTTCCCTGACTAGCGGGGGCTTAAGCTCCTACGAGCAGTACTTC.